This TCR beta chain appears in the sequencing data of a study of T cell changes during pregnancy in multiple sclerosis. Profiling relied on immunoSEQ multiplex PCR, and the TCRdb table lists in-frame clones only, not all of them. The data show 26,000 or so clones, roughly 89% seen once. V lost 7 bases and J lost 0, with 14 bases in between. This CDR3 has 15 amino acids. Germline CDR1 and CDR2: MDHEN and SYDVKM. V gene TRBV28 combines with J gene TRBJ2-3; D is undetermined. The receptor was isolated from a female donor with multiple sclerosis, enrolled in a pregnancy study. The input for sequencing was CD8+ T cells from peripheral blood mononuclear cells, taken in the second trimester of pregnancy. CDR3 coding DNA: TGTGCCAGCACCATCCCACATCCTAGCACAGATACGCAGTATTTT. Its translation: CASTIPHPSTDTQYF.